The 22 T cell receptor beta chains below were found in one sample sequenced in a study of a mutant IDH1 vaccine in newly diagnosed glioma. Data came from immunoSEQ multiplex PCR; TCRdb stores just in-frame clones and leaves some out. The sample records tens of thousands of clones, 80% to 90% being singletons. Time point noted: baseline, week 1 (first vaccination visit). Specified treatment: pre-vaccination baseline after standard-of-care therapy. The sequencing here drew on PBMCs, taken from a glioma patient treated with radiotherapy, temozolomide or both. Receptors originate from a man aged 18 to 29 with glioma.

This chain uses TRBV7-2 with TRBJ2-1; 7 nucleotides align to TRBD2. V gave up 1 base and J gave up 3 bases; unmatched junction bases: 9. Germline CDR1 reads SGHTA; CDR2 reads FQGNSA. This CDR3 spans 17 amino acids. The CDR3 coding sequence is TGTGCCAGCAGCTTAGAGTCGGCTAGCGGTTTCTACAATGAGCAGTTCTTC. It specifies CASSLESASGFYNEQFF. The whole variable domain, remainder taken from reference TRBV7-2 and TRBJ2-1, is GAGVSQSPSNKVTEKGKDVELRCDPISGHTALYWYRQSLGQGLEFLIYFQGNSAPDKSGLPSDRFSAERTGGSVSTLTIQRTQQEDSAVYLCASSLESASGFYNEQFFGPGTRLTVL.

The chain couples TRBV28 to TRBJ2-2, with 9 bases aligning to TRBD1. The CDR3 has 14 residues. CDR1 and CDR2 from the germline V gene are MDHEN and SYDVKM. J was trimmed by 6 bases and V by 7 bases; bases with no gene match: 6. In nucleotides, the CDR3 is TGTGCCAGCACCAAAACAGGGGGCCCCGGGGAGCTGTTTTTT. Encoded protein: CASTKTGGPGELFF.

The chain recombines TRBV5-4 with TRBJ2-7; D not resolved. V lost 3 bases and J lost 7, with 11 bases in between. This CDR3 comprises 12 residues. The germline V gene has CDR1 SGHNT and CDR2 YYREEE (reference sequence). The CDR3 protein is CASSSPGDEQYF. DNA of the CDR3: TGTGCCAGCAGCTCCCCTGGGGATGAGCAGTACTTC.

The CDR3 nucleotides are TGTGCCAGCAGTGAACAAGGGGGGAGAGGCGAGCAGTACTTC. This gives the protein CASSEQGGRGEQYF. The J gene is TRBJ2-7, the V gene TRBV2, with D possibly called TRBD1 or TRBD2 (6 bases each). CDR1 is SNHLY and CDR2 is FYNNEI in the germline V gene. V lost 2 bases, J lost 6 bases, and 14 bases lay in between. This CDR3 contains 14 residues.

J is TRBJ1-5 and V is TRBV9; no definite D call. The CDR3 extends over 14 amino acids. V was cut by 4 bases and J by 5 bases, with 13 bases left in between. Germline loops: CDR1 SGDLS, CDR2 YYNGEE. In DNA, the CDR3 is TGTGCCAGCAGCCCCAAGTGGACGGATCAGCCCCAGCATTTT. Translating it yields CASSPKWTDQPQHF.

V and J are TRBV27 and TRBJ2-4; D unclear. Deletions cut 3 bases from V and 0 bases from J, with 9 bases between. Germline CDR1 is MNHEY and CDR2 is SMNVEV (reference sequence). The CDR3 is 15 amino acids. CDR3 bases: TGTGCCAGCAGTTTCAGTGGGGTAGCCAAAAACATTCAGTACTTC. Translation gives CASSFSGVAKNIQYF.

J is TRBJ2-7 and V is TRBV7-2; D tentatively reads TRBD1 or TRBD2 (6 bases each). With 1 base removed from V and 6 bases from J, the gap between germline ends came to 16 bases. CDR1 and CDR2 from the germline V gene are SGHTA and FQGNSA. CDR3 length equals 15 residues. CDR3 protein: CASSLVGGASREQYF. The CDR3 DNA is TGTGCCAGCAGCTTAGTGGGGGGCGCGTCTCGCGAGCAGTACTTC.

The J gene is TRBJ2-7, the V gene TRBV2; D remains ambiguous. Per the germline V gene, CDR1 is SNHLY and CDR2 is FYNNEI. Trimming cost V 1 base and J 2 bases, with 9 bases left between them. The CDR3 sequence is 14 residues long. CDR3 DNA sequence: TGTGCCAGCAGTGAAGAGGGCCTTCCCTACGAGCAGTACTTC. Translation gives CASSEEGLPYEQYF.

V is TRBV6-5 and J is TRBJ1-1; 7 bases align to TRBD1. V shed 0 bases, J shed 4 bases, and the junction held 8 bases outside the gene matches. The CDR3 spans 16 residues. Looked up from germline, CDR1 is MNHEY and CDR2 is SVGAGI. The CDR3: CASSYSRGPGGTEAFF. CDR3 nucleotides: TGTGCCAGCAGTTACTCGAGGGGGCCGGGGGGCACTGAAGCTTTCTTT.

CDR3 amino acids: CASSDRVGFTEAFF. The CDR3 coding sequence is TGTGCCAGCAGCGACAGGGTAGGTTTCACTGAAGCTTTCTTT. The chain is built from TRBV5-6 and TRBJ1-1; 7 bases are a match to TRBD1. V shed 4 bases and J 4 bases; nucleotides not matched to a gene: 7. Looked up from germline, CDR1 is SGHDT and CDR2 is YYEEEE. The CDR3 contains 14 residues.

The chain uses TRBV29-1 and TRBJ2-3; possibly TRBD1 for D (6 bases). The CDR3 is made up of 14 amino acids. Trimming stripped 5 bases from V and 4 bases from J, with 16 bases between. Germline V gene lookup returns CDR1 SQVTM and CDR2 ANQGSEA. CDR3 in amino acids: CSVYQGRLADTQYF. CDR3 coding DNA: TGCAGCGTTTACCAGGGGCGGTTGGCAGATACGCAGTATTTT.

CDR3: CAWSVGWESGELFF. The CDR3 bases are TGTGCCTGGAGTGTAGGATGGGAGAGCGGGGAGCTGTTTTTT. V gene TRBV30 combines with J gene TRBJ2-2; a possible D gene is TRBD2 (5 bases). The germline V and J ends were trimmed by 0 bases and 7 bases, with 12 bases remaining between them. Germline V gene lookup returns CDR1 GTSNPN and CDR2 SVGIG (reference sequence). The CDR3 spans 14 residues.

The V and J genes are TRBV5-6 and TRBJ1-2, with D unresolved. The CDR3 has 16 amino acids. The V end lost 6 bases, the J end lost 4 bases, and 22 bases lay between the germline ends. Germline lookup yields CDR1 SGHDT and CDR2 YYEEEE. CDR3 sequence (DNA): TGTGCCAGCACCTTTGGCGGGGATGGGTACGTCTATGGCTACACCTTC. Translated: CASTFGGDGYVYGYTF. Supplemented by reference TRBV5-6 and TRBJ1-2, the full variable domain reads DAGVTQSPTHLIKTRGQQVTLRCSPKSGHDTVSWYQQALGQGPQFIFQYYEEEERQRGNFPDRFSGHQFPNYSSELNVNALLLGDSALYLCASTFGGDGYVYGYTFGSGTRLTVV.

The chain joins TRBV6-1 to TRBJ2-7; no clear D gene. The CDR3 has 13 residues. The V gene's germline CDR1 is MNHNS and CDR2 SASEGT. The germline V and J ends were trimmed by 1 base and 1 base, with 5 bases remaining between them. The CDR3 nucleotides read TGTGCCAGCAGTGAAGGTTTGTCCTACGAGCAGTACTTC. It specifies CASSEGLSYEQYF.

The genes are TRBV5-1 and TRBJ1-4; 8 bases match TRBD1. Germline assignment: CDR1 SGHRS and CDR2 YFSETQ. V shed 0 bases and J 8 bases; nucleotides not matched to a gene: 15. This CDR3 region has 18 residues. The DNA for the CDR3 is TGCGCCAGCAGCTTGGGGACCCGAACAGGGGGGGGACACGAAAAACTGTTTTTT. Its translation: CASSLGTRTGGGHEKLFF.

This chain connects TRBV7-8 to TRBJ1-1; 7 bases are shared with TRBD1. The germline CDR1 and CDR2 sequences are SGHVS and FQNEAQ. CDR3 length equals 14 residues. Trimming cost V 6 bases and J 0 bases; bases outside gene matches: 4. As DNA, the CDR3 is TGTGCCAGCAGGGGGACAGCCATGAACACTGAAGCTTTCTTT. It encodes CASRGTAMNTEAFF.

The CDR3 bases are TGTGCCAGCAGCTTTTCAGGGGGCTCGTCAACTAATGAAAAACTGTTTTTT. It encodes CASSFSGGSSTNEKLFF. V usage is TRBV7-9 and J usage is TRBJ1-4; 8 bases line up with TRBD1. The V and J ends lost 3 bases and 0 bases, in that order; junction bases with no gene match: 6. This CDR3 comprises 17 residues. CDR1 and CDR2 from the germline V gene are SEHNR and FQNEAQ (reference sequence).

This rearrangement joins TRBV19 to TRBJ1-1, with D unresolved. V shed 6 bases and J shed 11 bases, with 22 bases lying between them. This CDR3 is built from 14 residues. CDR1 and CDR2 from the germline V gene are LNHDA and SQIVND (reference sequence). CDR3 loop: CASSRTANSAGAFF. CDR3 in DNA: TGTGCCAGTAGCAGAACAGCAAACTCGGCGGGGGCTTTCTTT.

CDR3 protein: CASSWGEGNSPLHF. The CDR3 DNA reads as TGTGCCAGCAGCTGGGGGGAGGGTAATTCACCCCTCCACTTT. J is TRBJ1-6 and V is TRBV5-4; maybe TRBD1 (5 bases). Trimming pared 3 bases from V and 6 bases from J, leaving 10 bases between. The CDR3 loop spans 14 amino acids. The germline gives CDR1 SGHNT, CDR2 YYREEE (reference sequence). The variable domain in full, with the rest retrieved from reference TRBV5-4 and TRBJ1-6, is ETGVTQSPTHLIKTRGQQVTLRCSSQSGHNTVSWYQQALGQGPQFIFQYYREEENGRGNFPPRFSGLQFPNYSSELNVNALELDDSALYLCASSWGEGNSPLHFGNGTRLTVT.

The chain carries TRBV29-1 and TRBJ1-1; a weak D match, TRBD1 (6 bases). Germline V gives CDR1 SQVTM, CDR2 ANQGSEA. Trimming left V 7 bases short and J 6 bases short, with 15 bases between. This CDR3 spans 12 amino acids. The CDR3: CSGTRTDAEAFF. The CDR3 nucleotides are TGCAGCGGCACCCGGACAGATGCTGAAGCTTTCTTT. The entire variable domain, with the rest obtained from reference TRBV29-1 and TRBJ1-1, is as follows: SAVISQKPSRDICQRGTSLTIQCQVDSQVTMMFWYRQQPGQSLTLIATANQGSEATYESGFVIDKFPISRPNLTFSTLTVSNMSPEDSSIYLCSGTRTDAEAFFGQGTRLTVV.

This chain connects TRBV30 to TRBJ2-7; the D is unclear. The CDR3 runs 13 residues. The V end lost 5 bases, the J end lost 5 bases, and 16 bases lay between the germline ends. Germline V gives CDR1 GTSNPN, CDR2 SVGIG (reference sequence). CDR3: CAWRFGPTDEQYF. CDR3 sequence (DNA): TGTGCCTGGCGGTTCGGCCCCACAGACGAGCAGTACTTC.

This clone turned up a few times. The rearrangement links TRBV29-1 to TRBJ1-1, with unresolved D. V was shortened by 1 base and J by 3 bases, with 3 bases between the two germline ends. The CDR3 has 11 residues. Germline CDR1 is SQVTM and CDR2 is ANQGSEA. The CDR3 sequence is CSVEGYTEAFF. CDR3 in DNA: TGCAGCGTTGAAGGCTACACTGAAGCTTTCTTT.